The clone carrying this T cell receptor (beta chain) was seen just once. V was clipped by 0 bases and J by 6 bases, with 15 bases between them. The CDR3 is 15 residues long. Germline V gene sequence: CDR1 SGHRS, CDR2 YFSETQ. The data stem from a study of control samples from healthy donors and cancer patients. The protocol was immunoSEQ multiplex PCR, while the TCRdb copy is restricted to in-frame clones and leaves out a portion. The table shows about 83,000 clones, with around 92% occurring only once. The sequence was collected from a man aged 50 or older in good health. The V and J genes are TRBV5-1 and TRBJ1-2; TRBD1 is a possible D gene (6 bases). Sequenced material: blood. This chain's CDR3 is CASSLAGQPGHGYTF. CDR3 coding DNA: TGCGCCAGCAGCTTGGCTGGACAGCCTGGGCATGGCTACACCTTC.